This TCR beta chain was documented in a study of OX40 agonist ivuxolimab in advanced cancers. The overall study: Cancers in dose escalation were hepatocellular, melanoma, renal cell and head and neck.

Using immunoSEQ multiplex PCR, the repertoire was profiled, and TCRdb retains in-frame clones only, with some absent. The sample has 55,000 to 60,000 clones; over 80% are singletons. Germline V gene data show CDR1 as MGHRA and CDR2 as YSYEKL. The CDR3 runs to 16 residues. V dropped 1 base and J dropped 0 bases, with 10 bases sitting between them. Any history of autoimmune disease or systemic immunosuppression disqualified patients. This TCR derives from an adult with an advanced solid tumor such as melanoma, head and neck, liver or kidney cancer. This chain links TRBV4-1 with TRBJ1-3; D is possibly TRBD1 (5 bases). Sequencing was performed on CD4+ or CD8+ T cells sorted from blood, taken in a trial of the OX40 agonist ivuxolimab. The CDR3 here is CASSQVPDSSGNTIYF. In DNA, the CDR3 is TGCGCCAGCAGCCAAGTCCCAGACAGCTCTGGAAACACCATATATTTT.